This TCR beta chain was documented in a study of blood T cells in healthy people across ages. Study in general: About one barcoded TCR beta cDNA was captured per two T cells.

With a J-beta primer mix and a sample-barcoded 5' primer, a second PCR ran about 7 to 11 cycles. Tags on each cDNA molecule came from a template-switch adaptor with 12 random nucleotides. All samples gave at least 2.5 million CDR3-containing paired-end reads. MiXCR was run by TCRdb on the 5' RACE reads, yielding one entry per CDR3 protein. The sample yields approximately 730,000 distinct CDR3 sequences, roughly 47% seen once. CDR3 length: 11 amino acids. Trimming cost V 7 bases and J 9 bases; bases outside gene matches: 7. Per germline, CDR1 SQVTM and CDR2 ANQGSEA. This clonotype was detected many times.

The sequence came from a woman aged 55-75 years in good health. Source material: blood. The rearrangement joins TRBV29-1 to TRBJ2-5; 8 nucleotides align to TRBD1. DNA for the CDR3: TGCAGCGACTCAGGGGGCAGCGCCCAGTACTTC. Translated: CSDSGGSAQYF.